What follows is one T cell receptor (beta chain) and its context. Its antigen is not identified. This was a survey-level run. The table came from immunoSEQ multiplex PCR; TCRdb's copy has only in-frame clones and leaves some out. The sample consists of roughly 30,000 clones, more than 60% of them appearing once. Trimming pared 8 bases from V and 0 bases from J, leaving 8 bases between. CDR3 length: 13 residues. The germline CDR1 and CDR2 sequences are LNHDA and SQIVND (reference sequence). The data originate from a study of STAT5B mutations in CD4+ large granular lymphocyte leukemia. Study-wide findings and caveats: TRBV06-family usage was enriched in top patient clones (8/27) versus controls (2/35).

This clonotype originated in a human donor in good health. Material for sequencing was CD4+ T cells from blood buffy coats. The V call is TRBV19, the J call TRBJ1-5; no clear D gene. The CDR3 coding sequence is TGTGCCAGTTATATTCTTAGCAATCAGCCCCAGCATTTT. Protein product: CASYILSNQPQHF.